Described below is a single T cell receptor (beta chain) sequence and its context. These data originate in a study of OX40 agonist ivuxolimab in advanced cancers. Produced via immunoSEQ multiplex PCR; TCRdb's table is partial and in-frame only. The table has around 40,000 clones, 88% seen once. The TCR originated in an adult with an advanced solid tumor such as melanoma, head and neck, liver or kidney cancer. Source: CD4+ or CD8+ T cells sorted from blood, taken in a trial of the OX40 agonist ivuxolimab.

The CDR3 nucleotides read TGTGCCAGCAGCACCGCGGTTGGGCTTTATGGCTACACCTTC. The encoded protein is CASSTAVGLYGYTF. The genes are TRBV11-2 and TRBJ1-2; D unclear. Germline V gene lookup returns CDR1 SGHAT and CDR2 FQNNGV. The ends were cut back, 5 bases at V and 5 bases at J, with 15 bases in the middle. The CDR3 totals 14 residues.